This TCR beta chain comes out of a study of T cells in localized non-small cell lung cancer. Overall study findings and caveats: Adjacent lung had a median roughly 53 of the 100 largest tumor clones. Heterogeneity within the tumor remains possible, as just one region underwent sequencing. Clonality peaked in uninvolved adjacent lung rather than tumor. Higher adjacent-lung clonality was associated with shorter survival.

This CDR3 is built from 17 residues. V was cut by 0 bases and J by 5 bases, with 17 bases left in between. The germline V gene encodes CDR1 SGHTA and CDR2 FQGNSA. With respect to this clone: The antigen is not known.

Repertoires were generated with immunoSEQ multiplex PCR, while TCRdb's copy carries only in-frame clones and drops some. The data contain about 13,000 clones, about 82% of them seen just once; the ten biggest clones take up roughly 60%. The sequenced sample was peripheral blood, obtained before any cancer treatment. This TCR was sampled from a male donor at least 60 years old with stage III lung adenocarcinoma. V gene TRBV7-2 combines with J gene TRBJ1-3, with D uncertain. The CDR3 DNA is TGTGCCAGCAGCTTAGCTGGAGGACTAGGAAAAAGAAACACCATATATTTT. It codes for CASSLAGGLGKRNTIYF.